This T cell receptor (beta chain) was found in a study of coeliac disease. Turning to the study itself: Disease groups: newly diagnosed active, refractory type I, gluten-free-diet controlled. Regarding the study as a whole: According to the authors, this method cannot detect gliadin-specific T cells in an unbiased way.

Profiling relied on immunoSEQ multiplex PCR, and the TCRdb table lists in-frame clones only, not all of them. The repertoire includes about 2,200 clones, about 60% of them detected once, and 9% to 9.5% sits in the top ten. The length of the CDR3 is 18 residues. Trimming removed 3 bases from V and 5 bases from J; junction bases left unmatched: 16. Germline CDR1 is SGDLS and CDR2 is YYNGEE. This clone was counted only a few times. The antigen is undetermined. This TCR came from a woman aged 30 to 39 with active celiac disease. Sequences were obtained from lamina propria lymphocytes from the gut. The chain joins TRBV9 to TRBJ2-3; 9 nucleotides agree with TRBD2. The CDR3 sequence is CASSGVSGSHVWEDTQYF. The CDR3 DNA follows: TGTGCCAGCAGCGGGGTTAGCGGGAGTCATGTATGGGAAGATACGCAGTATTTT.